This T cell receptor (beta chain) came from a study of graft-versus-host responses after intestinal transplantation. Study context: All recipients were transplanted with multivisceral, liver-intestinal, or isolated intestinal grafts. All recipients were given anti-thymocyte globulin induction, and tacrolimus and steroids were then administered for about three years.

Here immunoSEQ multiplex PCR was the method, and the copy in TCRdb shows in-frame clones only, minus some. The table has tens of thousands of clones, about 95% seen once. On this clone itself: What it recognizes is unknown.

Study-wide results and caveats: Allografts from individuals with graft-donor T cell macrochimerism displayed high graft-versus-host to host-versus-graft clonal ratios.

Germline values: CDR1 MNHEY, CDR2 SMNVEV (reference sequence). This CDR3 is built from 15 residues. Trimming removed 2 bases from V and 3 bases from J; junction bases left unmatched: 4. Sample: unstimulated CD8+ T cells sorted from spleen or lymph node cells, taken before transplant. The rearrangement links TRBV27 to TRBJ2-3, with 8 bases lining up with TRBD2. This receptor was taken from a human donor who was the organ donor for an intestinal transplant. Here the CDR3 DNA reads TGTGCCAGCAGTTTAAGGGGCGGGGGGACAGATACGCAGTATTTT. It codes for CASSLRGGGTDTQYF.